The clone carrying this T cell receptor (beta chain) has just one count. From around 500 ng total RNA, TCR beta cDNA was generated with a primer in the constant region. Investigators got TCR beta libraries out of three nested multiplex PCR rounds, done with slightly modified ARM-PCR. Researchers ran the first two PCR rounds for roughly 11 cycles each with TRBV1-TRBV30 forward primers and a C-beta reverse primer. TCRdb processed the multiplex PCR reads anew with MiXCR; each CDR3 protein has one entry. Of some 87,000 distinct CDR3 sequences in the sample, about 73% were seen once. The data stem from a study of tumor-infiltrating lymphocytes in primary liver carcinoma. In germline, CDR1 is SEHNR, CDR2 FQNEAQ (reference sequence). This CDR3 comprises 18 residues. V lost 3 bases and J 2 bases, leaving 17 bases between the germline ends. The study co-extracted DNA and RNA from approximately 20-30 mg of unsorted bulk tissue.

Specimen: tumor-adjacent normal liver tissue. This TCR derives from a man aged 35-49 years with primary liver carcinoma and hepatitis B virus infection. This chain links TRBV7-9 with TRBJ2-6, with D maybe TRBD1 (5 bases). CDR3 sequence (DNA): TGTGCCAGCAGCTTTCTTGGACAAGCGTCCCCTGGGGCCAACGTCCTGACTTTC. Amino acid sequence: CASSFLGQASPGANVLTF.